The rows below give T cell receptor beta chains drawn from one sample of a study of T cell changes during pregnancy in multiple sclerosis. Sequencing used immunoSEQ multiplex PCR; TCRdb keeps in-frame clones, though not all of them. The table has about 67,000 clones, approximately 91% seen once; the top ten hold about 2.3%. The sample was peripheral blood, taken in the first trimester of pregnancy. These receptors originate from a female donor with multiple sclerosis, enrolled in a pregnancy study. Both conserved end residues are part of each CDR3. D genes are given only for firm matches. Clone size is shown for a subset of rows, as once, few, many or a class of expanded clone.

V gene	J gene	clone size	D gene	CDR3 DNA	CDR3 protein
TRBV11-1	TRBJ2-7	-	TRBD1	TGTGCCAGCAGCTCCCGGGACAGGAGCTCCTACGAGCAGTACTTC	CASSSRDRSSYEQYF
TRBV5-1	TRBJ2-2	-	-	TGCGCCAGCAGCTTCAGCGAAGCGAACACCGGGGAGCTGTTTTTT	CASSFSEANTGELFF
TRBV5-6	TRBJ1-1	-	-	TGTGCCAGCAGCTTTACCGGGGTCCTGAGCACTGAAGCTTTCTTT	CASSFTGVLSTEAFF
TRBV30	TRBJ1-3	once	TRBD1	TGTGCCTGGAGTGGCTCCCGGACAGGGATGGACATATATTTT	CAWSGSRTGMDIYF
TRBV19	TRBJ2-7	-	TRBD1	TGTGCCAGCTGGACAGGAACCTACGAGCAGTACTTC	CASWTGTYEQYF
TRBV5-6	TRBJ2-5	-	TRBD2	TGTGCCAGCAGCACCCCCAGCGGGAGAGTGGAGACCCAGTACTTC	CASSTPSGRVETQYF
TRBV27	TRBJ2-7	-	TRBD2	TGTGCCAGCAGTTTAATAGCGGGAGGGGACGAGCAGTACTTC	CASSLIAGGDEQYF
TRBV9	TRBJ2-1	-	-	TGTGCCAGCAGCGTAAGTGGTGGAGCGACCGATGAGCAGTTCTTC	CASSVSGGATDEQFF
TRBV11-2	TRBJ2-5	-	-	TGTGCCAGCAGCTTAGCGTTGGTGCCGAGGGAGACCCAGTACTTC	CASSLALVPRETQYF
TRBV28	TRBJ1-2	-	TRBD1	TGTGCCAGCAGTTTTAGTAGGAAAGACAGGGGCGCGAGAAACTATGGCTACACCTTC	CASSFSRKDRGARNYGYTF
TRBV2	TRBJ1-2	-	TRBD1	TGTGCCAGCAGTGTCGGGACAGGAGCCTATCGCTACACCTTC	CASSVGTGAYRYTF
TRBV10-3	TRBJ2-2	-	TRBD1	TGTGCCATCGGATGGGACAGGGGGCGCACGGACACCGGGGAGCTGTTTTTT	CAIGWDRGRTDTGELFF
TRBV9	TRBJ2-1	-	-	TGTGCCAGCAGCGTGTCTCCTCAGAACAATGAGCAGTTCTTC	CASSVSPQNNEQFF
TRBV28	TRBJ2-1	-	TRBD2	TGTGCCAGCAGTTTAGCGGGAGGGCCAGGGGAGCAGTTCTTC	CASSLAGGPGEQFF
TRBV10-3	TRBJ1-1	-	-	TGTGCCATCAGTGAGTCTGGGAGGGTGAACACTGAAGCTTTCTTT	CAISESGRVNTEAFF
TRBV5-1	TRBJ2-1	-	-	TGCGCCAGCAGCTTGATAGGGGCCTGGCAGTTCTTC	CASSLIGAWQFF
TRBV4-1	TRBJ2-7	-	-	TGCGCCAGCAGCCAAGAATTAACCGCGGATACCTACGAGCAGTACTTC	CASSQELTADTYEQYF
TRBV11-2	TRBJ1-2	-	-	TGTGCCAGCAGCTCGACGGAGACCCATGGCTACACCTTC	CASSSTETHGYTF
TRBV5-6	TRBJ2-1	few	TRBD1	TGTGCCAGCAGCTTGACCCGGGACAGGGGCTACAATGAGCAGTTCTTC	CASSLTRDRGYNEQFF
TRBV6-6	TRBJ2-7	-	-	TGTGCCAGAACTTCCTACGAGCAGTACTTC	CARTSYEQYF
TRBV7-8	TRBJ2-1	-	TRBD2	TGTGCCAGCAGCTTACCCGGGAGGTCACAGTTCTTC	CASSLPGRSQFF
TRBV2	TRBJ1-2	once	-	TGTGCCAGCAGCGATCAAGGACAGAACTATGGCTACACCTTC	CASSDQGQNYGYTF
TRBV11-1	TRBJ2-7	-	TRBD1	TGTGCCAGCAGCTTGTCGACAGGGGCCTTTCACTACGAGCAGTACTTC	CASSLSTGAFHYEQYF
TRBV28	TRBJ1-5	-	-	TGTGCCAGCAGTTTAGCGACTTTGGCCCAGCATTTT	CASSLATLAQHF
TRBV11-2	TRBJ2-3	-	-	TGTGCCAGCAGCCCCGGGGGAGATACGCAGTATTTT	CASSPGGDTQYF
TRBV6-1	TRBJ2-2	-	TRBD2	TGTGCCAGCAGTGAAGCGTTGGTGGGACTAGCGGGAACTACCGGGGAGCTGTTTTTT	CASSEALVGLAGTTGELFF
TRBV18	TRBJ1-5	-	TRBD1	TGTGCCAGCTCACCAACTCGGACAGGCCATGACAATCAGCCCCAGCATTTT	CASSPTRTGHDNQPQHF
TRBV30	TRBJ1-2	-	-	TGTGCCTGGAGTCCCGGGCCTGGGGCCGGCTACACCTTC	CAWSPGPGAGYTF
TRBV2	TRBJ2-6	-	-	TGTGCCAGCAGTGCAGCTAGCTCTGGGGCCAACGTCCTGACTTTC	CASSAASSGANVLTF
TRBV27	TRBJ2-1	-	TRBD2	TGTGCCAGCAGTCTAGCGGGGGCGCCCAGGGGCAATGAGCAGTTCTTC	CASSLAGAPRGNEQFF
TRBV27	TRBJ2-7	-	-	TGTGCCAGCAGTTCCCATCGTACAGCCGGCCCCTACGAGCAGTACTTC	CASSSHRTAGPYEQYF
TRBV14	TRBJ2-3	once	-	TGTGCCAGCAGCCAACTTGGGACCACGGGAGCATCGCAGTATTTT	CASSQLGTTGASQYF
TRBV5-4	TRBJ2-7	-	-	TGTGCCAGCAGCTTGGACACTTCAGGAGGCGAGCAGTACTTC	CASSLDTSGGEQYF
TRBV5-1	TRBJ2-3	-	TRBD1	TGCGCCAGCAGCTTGGAGGGACAGGGGGCCGCAGATACGCAGTATTTT	CASSLEGQGAADTQYF
TRBV11-2	TRBJ2-7	-	TRBD2	TGTGCCACCCGGGGGGGGTCTACATTGAACGAGCAGTACTTC	CATRGGSTLNEQYF
TRBV20-1	TRBJ1-1	few	-	TGCAGTGCAGCCCGGACTGAAGCTTTCTTT	CSAARTEAFF
TRBV27	TRBJ1-2	-	-	TGTGCCAGCAGTTCCCGGGCAGGGGTTAACTATGGCTACACCTTC	CASSSRAGVNYGYTF
TRBV27	TRBJ2-7	-	TRBD2	TGTGCCAGCAGTTTATTAGGGCTAGCGGGAGAATCCAACGAGCAGTACTTC	CASSLLGLAGESNEQYF
TRBV10-3	TRBJ1-2	-	-	TGTGCCATCAGTGTGTCGACAGAGGCTAAGGGCTACACCTTC	CAISVSTEAKGYTF
TRBV5-6	TRBJ2-7	-	-	TGTGCCAGCAGCCCGGTCGGGGGATTAGAGGCCTACGAGCAGTACTTC	CASSPVGGLEAYEQYF
TRBV29-1	TRBJ2-7	-	-	TGCAGCGTTGATGGCAGGGTTTCTACCTACGAGCAGTACTTC	CSVDGRVSTYEQYF
TRBV30	TRBJ1-4	-	-	TGTGCCTGGAGTGTATATGCAGGGGTGGATGAAAAACTGTTTTTT	CAWSVYAGVDEKLFF
TRBV5-1	TRBJ2-7	-	TRBD2	TGCGCCAGCAGACTAGCGGCAACCTACGAGCAGTACTTC	CASRLAATYEQYF
TRBV7-3	TRBJ2-5	once	TRBD2	TGTGCCAGCAGCTCTGGCGGGGGGGCCCAAGAGACCCAGTACTTC	CASSSGGGAQETQYF
TRBV27	TRBJ2-7	-	-	TGTGCCAGCAGGGCTCCTGTCGGGGAGCAGTACTTC	CASRAPVGEQYF
TRBV18	TRBJ1-4	-	TRBD1	TGTGCCAGCTCACCGGGGACAGGGGGAGAAAAACTGTTTTTT	CASSPGTGGEKLFF
TRBV2	TRBJ2-1	-	TRBD2	TGTGCCAGCAGTGAAGAACTAGCGGGAGCTCTTGAGCAGTTCTTC	CASSEELAGALEQFF
TRBV5-1	TRBJ1-2	-	TRBD1	TGCGCCAGCAGCGCGGGACAGATTGATGGCTACACCTTC	CASSAGQIDGYTF
TRBV30	TRBJ1-2	-	-	TGTGCCTGGAGTCCGAGCATTAACTATGGCTACACCTTC	CAWSPSINYGYTF
TRBV6-5	TRBJ1-3	-	-	TGTGCCAGCGATAAGTCAGGCTCTGGAAACACCATATATTTT	CASDKSGSGNTIYF
TRBV30	TRBJ2-2	-	-	TGTGCCTGGAGTGCGGGATTCAACACCGGGGAGCTGTTTTTT	CAWSAGFNTGELFF
TRBV6-8	TRBJ2-1	once	TRBD1	TGTGCCAGCAGAGGGACAGGGGTAAGTGAGCAGTTCTTC	CASRGTGVSEQFF
TRBV29-1	TRBJ2-2	-	TRBD1	TGCAGCGTGGGACAGGGTGACACCGGGGAGCTGTTTTTT	CSVGQGDTGELFF
TRBV7-9	TRBJ1-1	-	-	TGTGCCAGCAGCTCCAAGGCCAACCCAGGCACTGAAGCTTTCTTT	CASSSKANPGTEAFF
TRBV5-4	TRBJ2-2	-	-	TGTGCCAGCAGCCGCTCTAGGGGCTACACCGGGGAGCTGTTTTTT	CASSRSRGYTGELFF
TRBV19	TRBJ2-3	-	TRBD1	TGTGCCAGTAGTATGGGGGACAGGGGGGCAGATACGCAGTATTTT	CASSMGDRGADTQYF
TRBV6-1	TRBJ1-2	-	-	TGTGCCAGCAGAGAAGGGTCCGGCTATGGCTACACCTTC	CASREGSGYGYTF